One sample yielded the 8 T cell receptor beta chains listed below, sequenced in a study of OX40 agonist ivuxolimab in advanced cancers. Some clones are missing from TCRdb's copy, which holds only in-frame ones; the method was immunoSEQ multiplex PCR. This table holds about 88,000 clones, approximately 85% found once. The sample here was CD4+ or CD8+ T cells sorted from blood, taken in a trial of the OX40 agonist ivuxolimab. Receptor source: an adult with an advanced solid tumor such as melanoma, head and neck, liver or kidney cancer.

The chain has TRBV7-9 and TRBJ2-2; D remains ambiguous. This CDR3 contains 16 residues. The germline CDR1 and CDR2 sequences are SEHNR and FQNEAQ (reference sequence). The germline V and J ends were trimmed by 1 base and 4 bases, with 13 bases remaining between them. CDR3 sequence reads: CASSLGIVSGTGELFF. In DNA form, the CDR3 reads TGTGCCAGCAGCTTAGGCATAGTTTCGGGCACCGGGGAGCTGTTTTTT.

The chain links TRBV6-4 to TRBJ1-1, with a weak D call TRBD1 (6 bases). Germline-derived CDR1 and CDR2 are MRHNA and SNTAGT. The CDR3 has 13 residues. The V end was cut by 6 bases, the J end by 5 bases, with 13 bases between. The chain's CDR3 is CASRFNRETEAFF. The DNA of the CDR3 is TGTGCCAGCAGATTTAACAGGGAAACTGAAGCTTTCTTT.

The V call is TRBV2, the J call TRBJ2-5; no definite D call. CDR3 length: 11 amino acids. CDR1 and CDR2 from the germline V gene are SNHLY and FYNNEI. V was trimmed by 1 base and J by 5 bases, leaving 2 bases between them. The CDR3 DNA reads as TGTGCCAGCAGTGAAGTGGAGACCCAGTACTTC. Translation gives CASSEVETQYF.

The chain links TRBV5-1 to TRBJ2-7; TRBD1 matches at 9 bases. Germline CDR1 reads SGHRS; CDR2 reads YFSETQ. The CDR3 extends over 17 amino acids. V shed 3 bases and J 5 bases; nucleotides not matched to a gene: 15. The CDR3 DNA follows: TGCGCCAGCAGCTACTTCCTGACAGGGGGTGGTCGCGACGAGCAGTACTTC. Amino acids: CASSYFLTGGGRDEQYF.

CDR3 protein: CASSMGPRGEQYF. In nucleotides, the CDR3 is TGTGCCAGTAGTATGGGTCCCCGAGGCGAGCAGTACTTC. The chain has TRBV19 and TRBJ2-7; D is ambiguous. Germline V gene lookup returns CDR1 LNHDA and CDR2 SQIVND (reference sequence). The CDR3 loop spans 13 amino acids. The ends were cut back, 3 bases at V and 6 bases at J, with 12 bases in the middle. Full variable domain (outside the CDR3, taken from reference TRBV19 and TRBJ2-7): DGGITQSPKYLFRKEGQNVTLSCEQNLNHDAMYWYRQDPGQGLRLIYYSQIVNDFQKGDIAEGYSVSREKKESFPLTVTSAQKNPTAFYLCASSMGPRGEQYFGPGTRLTVT.

Note on this clone: Distinct nucleotide sequences in the sample also encode this CDR3. The chain employs TRBV4-3 and TRBJ1-1, with 8 bases identical to TRBD1. V gave up 3 bases and J gave up 3 bases; unmatched junction bases: 6. Germline assignment: CDR1 LGHNA and CDR2 YSLEER. The CDR3 loop spans 15 amino acids. This CDR3 reads CASSQTGTGDTEAFF. The CDR3 region has the DNA TGCGCCAGCAGCCAGACAGGGACAGGTGACACTGAAGCTTTCTTT.

This clone was recorded only once. The chain uses TRBV4-1 and TRBJ1-1; possibly TRBD1 for D (6 bases). This CDR3 comprises 15 residues. The V end was cut by 0 bases, the J end by 5 bases, with 13 bases between. Germline CDR1 and CDR2: MGHRA and YSYEKL. CDR3 nucleotide sequence: TGCGCCAGCAGCCAAGATCAGGGGAGTTATACTGAAGCTTTCTTT. Amino acid sequence: CASSQDQGSYTEAFF.

The chain links TRBV2 to TRBJ2-1; 8 nucleotides line up with TRBD2. This CDR3 comprises 14 residues. Germline CDR1 reads SNHLY; CDR2 reads FYNNEI. V lost 6 bases and J lost 11; bases outside the gene matches: 12. For the CDR3, the DNA is TGTGCCAGCAGGTCCTCGGGAGGGGGTTTAAAGCAGTTCTTC. This translates into CASRSSGGGLKQFF.